Shown below are 11 T cell receptor beta chains from a single sample sequenced in a study of cytomegalovirus exposure and HLA in healthy donors. PCR employed 60 Vbeta and 13 Jbeta primers. Sequencing used immunoSEQ multiplex PCR; TCRdb keeps in-frame clones, though not all of them. The table records approximately 120,000 clones, about 80% of them present only once. Input material: PBMCs. All receptors come from a man aged 45-65 years in good health and CMV-seronegative.

V and J are TRBV7-6 and TRBJ2-2; tentatively, D is TRBD1 (5 bases). The germline V gene has CDR1 SGHVS and CDR2 FNYEAQ. The V gene lost 4 bases and the J gene lost 6 bases, with 21 bases spanning the gap. The CDR3 contains 17 residues. CDR3 nucleotides: TGTGCCAGCAGCTCCCAGGGTCCGCCCAAGGCCGCCGGGGAGCTGTTTTTT. Residues: CASSSQGPPKAAGELFF.

In this sample, this clone turned up a few times. The rearrangement joins TRBV5-1 to TRBJ2-2; TRBD2 agrees at 8 bases. The germline gives CDR1 SGHRS, CDR2 YFSETQ. The trim removed 6 bases at V and 0 bases at J, leaving 4 bases unmatched. The CDR3 contains 15 residues. The CDR3 is CASKTSAANTGELFF. Written as DNA, the CDR3 is TGCGCCAGCAAGACTAGCGCCGCGAACACCGGGGAGCTGTTTTTT.

The chain recombines TRBV28 with TRBJ1-5, with D perhaps matching TRBD1 (5 bases). Germline CDR1 MDHEN, CDR2 SYDVKM. This CDR3 spans 14 amino acids. V gave up 6 bases and J gave up 3 bases, with 12 bases separating them. The chain's CDR3 is CASSPDRFNQPQHF. Written as DNA, the CDR3 is TGTGCCAGCAGCCCCGACAGATTCAATCAGCCCCAGCATTTT.

V and J are TRBV7-9 and TRBJ2-7; no firm D call. Germline-derived CDR1 and CDR2 are SEHNR and FQNEAQ (reference sequence). The CDR3 contains 15 residues. Trimming cost V 7 bases and J 1 base, with 17 bases left between them. The CDR3 DNA is TGTGCCAGCACCCAGTACGAATCTCCGTCCTACGAGCAGTACTTC. Translating gives CASTQYESPSYEQYF. The full variable domain, in which reference TRBV7-9 and TRBJ2-7 provide the parts outside the CDR3, is DTGVSQNPRHKITKRGQNVTFRCDPISEHNRLYWYRQTLGQGPEFLTYFQNEAQLEKSRLLSDRFSAERPKGSFSTLEIQRTEQGDSAMYLCASTQYESPSYEQYFGPGTRLTVT.

V gene TRBV19 combines with J gene TRBJ1-4; TRBD1 aligns across 7 bases. Germline loops: CDR1 LNHDA, CDR2 SQIVND (reference sequence). The trim removed 3 bases at V and 4 bases at J, leaving 5 bases unmatched. This CDR3 is 15 amino acids long. The CDR3, as DNA: TGTGCCAGTAGTATGGGGACAGCAAATAATGAAAAACTGTTTTTT. It is translated as CASSMGTANNEKLFF.

This clone was counted only a few times. The rearrangement links TRBV27 to TRBJ1-5; 10 nucleotides match TRBD1. Germline lookup yields CDR1 MNHEY and CDR2 SMNVEV (reference sequence). This CDR3 is 16 amino acids long. The V and J ends lost 1 base and 6 bases, in that order; junction bases with no gene match: 6. The CDR3: CASSLYWTGGSQPQHF. CDR3 DNA: TGTGCCAGCAGTTTATATTGGACAGGGGGTAGTCAGCCCCAGCATTTT.

J is TRBJ2-1 and V is TRBV13; 13 bases map to TRBD2. The CDR3 spans 16 residues. After removal of 3 bases from V and 9 bases from J, the junction contained 8 bases not matched to a gene. The germline CDR1 and CDR2 sequences are PRHDT and FYEKMQ (reference sequence). The CDR3 here is CASSLPGLAGNSEQFF. In DNA form, the CDR3 reads TGTGCCAGCAGCTTGCCGGGACTAGCGGGGAATAGTGAGCAGTTCTTC.

The chain employs TRBV5-1 and TRBJ1-1, with unresolved D. Germline CDR1 is SGHRS and CDR2 is YFSETQ. Trimming stripped 4 bases from V and 2 bases from J, with 12 bases between. This CDR3 region has 14 residues. This chain's CDR3 is CASSIGGVNTEAFF. The CDR3 nucleotides read TGCGCCAGCAGCATCGGCGGGGTTAACACTGAAGCTTTCTTT.

This clone showed up just a few times. CDR3 loop: CAGAGTGNNQPQHF. Here the CDR3 DNA reads TGTGCCGGTGCCGGGACAGGGAACAATCAGCCCCAGCATTTT. V usage is TRBV28 and J usage is TRBJ1-5, with 9 bases that match TRBD1. Germline V gene data show CDR1 as MDHEN and CDR2 as SYDVKM. This CDR3 has 14 amino acids. With 11 bases clipped from V and 3 bases from J, the junction kept 8 bases outside the gene matches.

Turning to this clone: This sample includes further DNA sequences coding for the same CDR3. The genes are TRBV15 and TRBJ2-1, with D hard to call. In germline, CDR1 is LNHNV, CDR2 YYDKDF (reference sequence). The CDR3 contains 12 residues. Trimming left V 0 bases short and J 7 bases short, with 4 bases between. CDR3 DNA: TGTGCCACCAGCAGAGATAGAAATGAGCAGTTCTTC. It specifies CATSRDRNEQFF.

The rearrangement uses TRBV4-3 and TRBJ2-7, with TRBD2 identical over 7 bases. This CDR3 is built from 14 residues. Germline V CDR1 and CDR2: LGHNA, YSLEER. V was clipped by 1 base and J by 5 bases; unmatched bases: 5. CDR3 in amino acids: CASSQVRDYHEQYF. The CDR3 DNA follows: TGCGCCAGCAGCCAAGTGCGGGACTATCACGAGCAGTACTTC.